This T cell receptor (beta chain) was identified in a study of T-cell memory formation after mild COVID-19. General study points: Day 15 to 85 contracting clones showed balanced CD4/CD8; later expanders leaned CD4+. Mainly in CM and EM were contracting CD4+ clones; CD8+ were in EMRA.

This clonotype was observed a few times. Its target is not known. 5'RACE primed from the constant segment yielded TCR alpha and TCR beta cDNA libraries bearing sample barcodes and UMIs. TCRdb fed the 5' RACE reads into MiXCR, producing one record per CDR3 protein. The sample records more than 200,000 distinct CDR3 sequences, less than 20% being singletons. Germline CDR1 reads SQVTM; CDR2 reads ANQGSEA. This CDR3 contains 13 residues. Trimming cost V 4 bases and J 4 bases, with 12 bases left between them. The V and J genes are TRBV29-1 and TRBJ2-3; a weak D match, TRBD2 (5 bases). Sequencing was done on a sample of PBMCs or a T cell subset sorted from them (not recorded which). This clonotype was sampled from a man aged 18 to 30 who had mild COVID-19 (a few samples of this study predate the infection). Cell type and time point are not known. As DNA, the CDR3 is TGCAGCGTTGTTACCGGGGAGTCAGATACGCAGTATTTT. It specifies CSVVTGESDTQYF.